The rows below give T cell receptor beta chains drawn from one sample of a study of shared clonotypes between healthy human individuals. Generated by immunoSEQ multiplex PCR, the TCRdb table keeps only in-frame clones and is missing some. Among about 2.1 million clones listed, 90% to 95% were seen once. Material: naive CD8+ T cells from PBMCs. The receptors come from a man between 18 and 29 years old in good health. Some clones in this sample may be carry-over from other donors' samples. CDR3s include the opening cysteine and the closing phenylalanine or tryptophan. The D gene is left open where the match is weak. Expanded clones are given a class, and other clones once, few, many or no size at all.

v_call	d_call	clone_size	j_call	cdr3_aa
TRBV4-3	TRBD2	NA	TRBJ2-1	CASSKGLVDNEQFF
TRBV4-3	NA	NA	TRBJ2-1	CASSQDRPAWSSYNEQFF
TRBV18	TRBD1	NA	TRBJ2-1	CASSEGTGSYNEQFF
TRBV19	NA	NA	TRBJ1-2	CASRLTGTRYGYTF
TRBV6-5	NA	NA	TRBJ1-1	CASSYGGEENTEAFF
TRBV21-1	NA	once	TRBJ2-2	CASSLRQVRTGELFF
TRBV5-6	TRBD1	NA	TRBJ2-5	CASEQGWQETQYF
TRBV27	TRBD2	NA	TRBJ2-1	CASSLGWEREERVSSYNEQFF
TRBV7-9	NA	NA	TRBJ2-5	CASSPSPREMGETQYF
TRBV10-3	NA	NA	TRBJ1-1	CAISEDLKGAEAFF
TRBV7-3	TRBD2	NA	TRBJ2-1	CASSPDGRGFYNEQFF
TRBV7-9	NA	NA	TRBJ2-1	CASSPVAYNEQFF
TRBV25-1	TRBD1	once	TRBJ1-2	CASSLTGTYEEGYTF
TRBV27	NA	NA	TRBJ2-7	CASSRALADPSYEQYF
TRBV7-9	NA	NA	TRBJ2-1	CASISGPYNEQFF
TRBV30	TRBD1	NA	TRBJ2-2	CAWSVGTGGIGELFF
TRBV28	NA	once	TRBJ1-5	CASSFVQYSNQPQHF
TRBV28	NA	NA	TRBJ2-2	CASSFLTWEDTGELFF
TRBV5-6	NA	NA	TRBJ2-7	CASSLTRGVNYEQYF
TRBV4-1	TRBD2	NA	TRBJ2-1	CASSHGTSGTYNEQFF
TRBV10-2	NA	NA	TRBJ2-1	CASSDWGASYNEQFF
TRBV25-1	NA	NA	TRBJ1-1	CASSTQRGTEAFF
TRBV6-5	TRBD2	NA	TRBJ2-7	CASRRLAGAHEQYF
TRBV27	TRBD1	NA	TRBJ2-7	CASNTGQGAYEQYF
TRBV4-1	NA	NA	TRBJ2-7	CASSQMTVSYEQYF
TRBV18	NA	NA	TRBJ2-1	CASSPPAVIPPNEQFF